The source of this TCR beta chain is a study of T cell changes during pregnancy in multiple sclerosis. The data were produced by immunoSEQ multiplex PCR, yet TCRdb's version contains in-frame clones alone and is incomplete. The sample contains around 56,000 clones, about 88% of which appear only once. With 4 bases clipped from V and 7 bases from J, the junction kept 9 bases outside the gene matches. This CDR3 is 16 amino acids long. CDR1 is MNHEY and CDR2 is SVGAGI in the germline V gene. The sample in question was peripheral blood, obtained after pregnancy. This receptor was taken from a female donor with multiple sclerosis, enrolled in a pregnancy study. The chain carries TRBV6-5 and TRBJ2-1; TRBD2 aligns across 11 bases. As DNA, the CDR3 is TGTGCCAGCAGTTCAATAGCGGGGGGGGCGGGGAATGAGCAGTTCTTC. Its translation: CASSSIAGGAGNEQFF.